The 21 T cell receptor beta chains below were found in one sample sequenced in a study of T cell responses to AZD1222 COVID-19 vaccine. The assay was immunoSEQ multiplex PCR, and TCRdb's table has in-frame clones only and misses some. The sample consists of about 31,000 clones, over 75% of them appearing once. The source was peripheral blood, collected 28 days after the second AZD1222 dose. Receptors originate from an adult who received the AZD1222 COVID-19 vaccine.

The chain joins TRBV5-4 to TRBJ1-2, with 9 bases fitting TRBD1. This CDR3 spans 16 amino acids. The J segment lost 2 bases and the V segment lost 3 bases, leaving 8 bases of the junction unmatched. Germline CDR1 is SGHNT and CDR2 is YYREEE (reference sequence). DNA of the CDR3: TGTGCCAGCAGCTCAAGGACAGGGGAAGCCAACTATGGCTACACCTTC. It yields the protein CASSSRTGEANYGYTF.

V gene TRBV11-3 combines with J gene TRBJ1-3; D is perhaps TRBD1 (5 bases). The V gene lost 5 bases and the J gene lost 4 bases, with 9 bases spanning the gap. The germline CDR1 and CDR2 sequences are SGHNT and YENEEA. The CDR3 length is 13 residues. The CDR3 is CASSTTDGNTIYF. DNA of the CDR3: TGTGCCAGCAGCACGACAGACGGAAACACCATATATTTT.

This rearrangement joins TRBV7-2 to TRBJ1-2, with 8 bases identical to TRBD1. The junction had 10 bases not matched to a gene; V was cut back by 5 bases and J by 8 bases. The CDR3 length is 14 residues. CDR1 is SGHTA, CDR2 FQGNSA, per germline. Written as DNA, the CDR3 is TGTGCCAGCAGCCAATTCGGACAGGGTGGCGGCTACACCTTC. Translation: CASSQFGQGGGYTF.

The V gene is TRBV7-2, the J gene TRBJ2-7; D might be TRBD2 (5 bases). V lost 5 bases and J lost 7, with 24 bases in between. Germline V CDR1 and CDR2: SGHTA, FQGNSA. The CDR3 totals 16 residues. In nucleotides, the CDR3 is TGTGCCAGCAGCGAAACCTCAGGACCGGCCGGAGGAGAGCAGTACTTC. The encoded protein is CASSETSGPAGGEQYF. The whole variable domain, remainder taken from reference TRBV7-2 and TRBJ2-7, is GAGVSQSPSNKVTEKGKDVELRCDPISGHTALYWYRQSLGQGLEFLIYFQGNSAPDKSGLPSDRFSAERTGGSVSTLTIQRTQQEDSAVYLCASSETSGPAGGEQYFGPGTRLTVT.

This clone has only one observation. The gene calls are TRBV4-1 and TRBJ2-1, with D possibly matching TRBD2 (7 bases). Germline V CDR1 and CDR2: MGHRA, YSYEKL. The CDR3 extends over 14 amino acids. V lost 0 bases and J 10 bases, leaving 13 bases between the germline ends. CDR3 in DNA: TGCGCCAGCAGCCAAGACGTCGGGGGGACAGAGCAGTTCTTC. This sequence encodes CASSQDVGGTEQFF.

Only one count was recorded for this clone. The CDR3, as DNA: TGTGCCAGCAGCCTAGGTCAGCTCGCACAGGATGGCTACACCTTC. Protein: CASSLGQLAQDGYTF. The V and J genes are TRBV5-4 and TRBJ1-2; D perhaps matches TRBD1 (5 bases). V was trimmed by 4 bases and J by 6 bases, leaving 19 bases between them. The CDR3 length is 15 residues. Germline V gene sequence: CDR1 SGHNT, CDR2 YYREEE (reference sequence).

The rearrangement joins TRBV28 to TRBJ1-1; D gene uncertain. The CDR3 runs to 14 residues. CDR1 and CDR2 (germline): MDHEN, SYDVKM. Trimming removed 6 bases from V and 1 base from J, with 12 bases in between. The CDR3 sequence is CASRAIYENTEAFF. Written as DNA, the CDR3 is TGTGCCAGCAGGGCAATTTACGAGAACACTGAAGCTTTCTTT.

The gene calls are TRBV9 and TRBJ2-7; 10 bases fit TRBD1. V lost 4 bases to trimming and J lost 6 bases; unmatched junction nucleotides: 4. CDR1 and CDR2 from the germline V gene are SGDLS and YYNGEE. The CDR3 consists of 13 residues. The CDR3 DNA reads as TGTGCCAGCAGCATAGGACAGGGGGGCGAGCAGTACTTC. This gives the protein CASSIGQGGEQYF.

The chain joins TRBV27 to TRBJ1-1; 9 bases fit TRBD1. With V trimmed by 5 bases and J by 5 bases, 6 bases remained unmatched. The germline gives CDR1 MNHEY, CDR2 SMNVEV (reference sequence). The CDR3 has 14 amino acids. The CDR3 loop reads CASSRGQGLTEAFF. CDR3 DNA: TGTGCCAGCAGTCGAGGACAGGGGTTGACTGAAGCTTTCTTT.

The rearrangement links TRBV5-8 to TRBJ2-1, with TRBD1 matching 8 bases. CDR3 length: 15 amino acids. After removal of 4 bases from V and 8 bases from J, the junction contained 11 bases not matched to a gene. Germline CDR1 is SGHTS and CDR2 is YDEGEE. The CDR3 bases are TGTGCCAGCAGCGGGGGGACAGGCTGGGGAGATGAGCAGTTCTTC. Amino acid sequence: CASSGGTGWGDEQFF.

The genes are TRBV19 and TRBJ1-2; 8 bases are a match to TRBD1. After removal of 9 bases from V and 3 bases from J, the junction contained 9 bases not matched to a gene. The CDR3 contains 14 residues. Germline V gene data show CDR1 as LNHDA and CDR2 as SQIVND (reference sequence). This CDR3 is CASSDRVFDYGYTF. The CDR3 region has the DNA TGTGCCAGCTCGGACAGGGTCTTTGACTATGGCTACACCTTC.

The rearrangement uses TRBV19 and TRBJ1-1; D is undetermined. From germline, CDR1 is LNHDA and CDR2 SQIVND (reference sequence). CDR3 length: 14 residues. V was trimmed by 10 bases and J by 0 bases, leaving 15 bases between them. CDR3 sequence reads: CATSFPPMNTEAFF. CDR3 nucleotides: TGTGCCACCAGCTTCCCACCAATGAACACTGAAGCTTTCTTT. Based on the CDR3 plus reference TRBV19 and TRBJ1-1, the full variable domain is DGGITQSPKYLFRKEGQNVTLSCEQNLNHDAMYWYRQDPGQGLRLIYYSQIVNDFQKGDIAEGYSVSREKKESFPLTVTSAQKNPTAFYLCATSFPPMNTEAFFGQGTRLTVV.

DNA for the CDR3: TGTGCCAGCAGCCACTCCGGCCTAATGGGAAACACCATATATTTT. It encodes CASSHSGLMGNTIYF. J is TRBJ1-3 and V is TRBV3-1 (or the pseudogene TRBV3-2); D gene uncertain. CDR1 LGHDT and CDR2 YNNKEL come from the germline V gene (reference sequence). Between the trimmed V and J ends, which lost 3 bases and 4 bases, there was a span of 13 bases. This CDR3 has 15 amino acids.

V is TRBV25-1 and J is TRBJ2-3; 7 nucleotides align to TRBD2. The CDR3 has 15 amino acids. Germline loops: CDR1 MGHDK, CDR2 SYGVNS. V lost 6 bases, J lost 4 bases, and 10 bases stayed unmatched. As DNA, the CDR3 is TGTGCCAGCAGCGACATAGGGAGGGCTTCAGATACGCAGTATTTT. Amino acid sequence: CASSDIGRASDTQYF.

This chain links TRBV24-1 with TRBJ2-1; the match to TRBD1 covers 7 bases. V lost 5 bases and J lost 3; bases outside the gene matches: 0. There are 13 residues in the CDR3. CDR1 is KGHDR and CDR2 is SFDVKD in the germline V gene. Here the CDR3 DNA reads TGTGCCACCAGTGGACAGGGCTACAATGAGCAGTTCTTC. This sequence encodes CATSGQGYNEQFF.

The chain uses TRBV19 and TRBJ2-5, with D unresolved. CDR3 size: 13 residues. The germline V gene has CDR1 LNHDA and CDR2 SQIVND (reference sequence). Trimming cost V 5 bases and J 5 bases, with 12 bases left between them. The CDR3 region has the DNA TGTGCCAGTAGTCCCTCCCTGGGGGAGACCCAGTACTTC. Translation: CASSPSLGETQYF.

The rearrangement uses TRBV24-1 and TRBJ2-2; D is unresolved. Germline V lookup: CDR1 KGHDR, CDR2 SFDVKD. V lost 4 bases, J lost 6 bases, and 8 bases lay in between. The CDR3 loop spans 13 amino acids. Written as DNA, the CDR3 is TGTGCCACCAGTGAATTGTTTTCCGGGGAGCTGTTTTTT. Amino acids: CATSELFSGELFF.

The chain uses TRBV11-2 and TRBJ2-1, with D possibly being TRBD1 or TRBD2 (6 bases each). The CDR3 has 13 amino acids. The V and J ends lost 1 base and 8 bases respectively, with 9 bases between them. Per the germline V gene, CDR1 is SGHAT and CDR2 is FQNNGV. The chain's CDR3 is CASSLAGADEQFF. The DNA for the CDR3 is TGTGCCAGCAGCTTAGCGGGGGCCGATGAGCAGTTCTTC.

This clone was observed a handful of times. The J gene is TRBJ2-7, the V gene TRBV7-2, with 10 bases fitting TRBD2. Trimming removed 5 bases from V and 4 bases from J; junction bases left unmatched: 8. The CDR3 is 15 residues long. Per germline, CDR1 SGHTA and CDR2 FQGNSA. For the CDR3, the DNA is TGTGCCAGCAGCCCGGTTAGCGGGGGGTCTTACGAGCAGTACTTC. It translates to CASSPVSGGSYEQYF.

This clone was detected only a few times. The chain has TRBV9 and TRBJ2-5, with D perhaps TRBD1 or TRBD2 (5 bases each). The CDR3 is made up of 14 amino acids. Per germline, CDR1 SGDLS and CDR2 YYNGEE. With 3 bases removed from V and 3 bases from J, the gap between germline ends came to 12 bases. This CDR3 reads CASSATGTEETQYF. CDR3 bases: TGTGCCAGCAGCGCGACCGGGACGGAAGAGACCCAGTACTTC.

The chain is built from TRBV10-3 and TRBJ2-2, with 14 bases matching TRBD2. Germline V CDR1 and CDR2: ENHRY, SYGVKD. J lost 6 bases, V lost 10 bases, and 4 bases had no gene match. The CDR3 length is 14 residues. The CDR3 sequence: CATKTSGGAGELFF. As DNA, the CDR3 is TGTGCCACCAAGACTAGCGGGGGGGCCGGGGAGCTGTTTTTT.